Listed below are T cell receptor beta chains from one sample, sequenced in a study of PD-L1 blockade in urothelial cancer. Profiling relied on immunoSEQ multiplex PCR, and the TCRdb table lists in-frame clones only, not all of them. The sample holds about 41,000 clones, over 75% seen once. Here the sequenced sample was PBMCs, taken around atezolizumab (anti-PD-L1) treatment. The receptor set was obtained from a man in his fifties or sixties with urothelial cancer. Each CDR3 is given with its conserved first and last residue. A D gene is named only where the DNA matches it firmly. The size field is filled for only some rows; it gives once, few, many or a size class.

>.|TRBV2|.|TRBJ1-6
TGTGCCAGCAGTGAGACCCGGGATTCACCCCTCCACTTT
CASSETRDSPLHF
>.|TRBV9|TRBD2|TRBJ2-5
TGTGCCAGCAGCGTAGCTCCCAGCGGGGGAACGGAGACCCAGTACTTC
CASSVAPSGGTETQYF
>.|TRBV2|.|TRBJ2-2
TGTGCCAGCAGTGGTTGGGCAGGGTCCGTGGAAACGAACACCGGGGAGCTGTTTTTT
CASSGWAGSVETNTGELFF
>.|TRBV2|.|TRBJ2-1
TGTGCCAGCGGACATAACCGGCACGATGAGCAGTTCTTC
CASGHNRHDEQFF
>.|TRBV6-5|.|TRBJ1-1
TGTGCCAGCAGTTACGGGGCAGGGAGGGACACTGAAGCTTTCTTT
CASSYGAGRDTEAFF
>.|TRBV6-1|.|TRBJ1-4
TGTGCCAGCCGGAGAGAGACGGGGACTAATGAAAAACTGTTTTTT
CASRRETGTNEKLFF
>.|TRBV7-2|TRBD2|TRBJ2-7
TGTGCCAGCAGCTCCGACCGTAGCGGGTACTCCTACGAGCAGTACTTC
CASSSDRSGYSYEQYF
>.|TRBV2|TRBD2|TRBJ2-3
TGTGCCAGCAGCGACGGGACTAGCGGGGTCAATACGCAGTATTTT
CASSDGTSGVNTQYF
>once|TRBV2|TRBD1|TRBJ2-3
TGTGCCAGACGGACAGGGTTCACAGATACGCAGTATTTT
CARRTGFTDTQYF
>.|TRBV19|TRBD1|TRBJ1-1
TGTGCCAGTACTACAGGGGATAAGAGCACTGAAGCTTTCTTT
CASTTGDKSTEAFF
>once|TRBV5-1|.|TRBJ2-3
TGCGCCAGCAGCCTCCAACAGGTAACAGATACGCAGTATTTT
CASSLQQVTDTQYF
>.|TRBV5-1|TRBD1|TRBJ1-4
TGCGCCAGCAGCCCGGGAACAGGGGAGGTTGAAAAACTGTTTTTT
CASSPGTGEVEKLFF
>.|TRBV6-1|.|TRBJ2-2
TGTGCCAGCAGTGAAGGGCCAGCGGGGAACACCGGGGAGCTGTTTTTT
CASSEGPAGNTGELFF
>.|TRBV6-5|TRBD2|TRBJ2-5
TGTGCCAGCAATCCGGGGGGGGAAGAGACCCAGTACTTC
CASNPGGEETQYF
>.|TRBV7-9|.|TRBJ2-2
TGTGCCAGCAGTCAACAGGGAGCCGGGGAGCTGTTTTTT
CASSQQGAGELFF
>.|TRBV5-4|.|TRBJ1-2
TGTGCCAGCAGCTTGGTGGGGGCGTTTGGCTACACCTTC
CASSLVGAFGYTF
>.|TRBV6-1|TRBD2|TRBJ2-3
TGTGCCAGCAGGAGCGGGGAGGCGGATACGCAGTATTTT
CASRSGEADTQYF